A selection of T cell receptor beta chains follows, all from one sample in a study of blood T cell repertoires in COVID-19. Clones were sequenced by immunoSEQ multiplex PCR, and TCRdb holds only the in-frame ones, with some missing. This sample yields about 180,000 clones, of which 80% are seen a single time; around an eighth belongs to the top ten. Sequencing used PBMCs or T cells enriched from blood (not recorded which). These TCRs come from a man between 60 and 70 years old who had been exposed to COVID-19. The CDR3 runs from the conserved cysteine through the conserved F or W. D genes are given only for firm matches.

j_call d_call v_call cdr3_nt cdr3_aa
TRBJ1-2 - TRBV25-1 TGTGCCAGCAGTGTAACAGGGATGAGTGGCTACACCTTC CASSVTGMSGYTF
TRBJ2-3 TRBD2 TRBV14 TGTGCCAGCAGCCAGCAGACTAGCGGGACACCCAAACATAGCACAGATACGCAGTATTTT CASSQQTSGTPKHSTDTQYF
TRBJ2-5 - TRBV18 TGTGCCAGCTCACCACCTTCACGGAGCCAAGAGACCCAGTACTTC CASSPPSRSQETQYF
TRBJ1-2 TRBD1 TRBV24-1 TGTGCCACCAGTGACCCCGGACAGGGGGCTTCCTATGGCTACACCTTC CATSDPGQGASYGYTF
TRBJ1-1 - TRBV5-1 TGCGCCAGCAGCCCACACCGAGCCCAAGGGGGCACTGAAGCTTTCTTT CASSPHRAQGGTEAFF
TRBJ2-2 - TRBV10-3 TGTGCCATCAGTTCGCGGAGGGAGAGCACCGGGGAGCTGTTTTTT CAISSRRESTGELFF
TRBJ2-2 TRBD1 TRBV27 TGTGCCAGCACACCGGGACAGGGAAACACCGGGGAGCTGTTTTTT CASTPGQGNTGELFF
TRBJ1-1 - TRBV11-3 TGTGCCAGCAGCTTAGGGGTCCAGGGCACTGAAGCTTTCTTT CASSLGVQGTEAFF
TRBJ1-2 - TRBV7-8 TGTGCCAGCAGCTTAGGTGGGGGCTACTATGGCTACACCTTC CASSLGGGYYGYTF
TRBJ2-1 TRBD1 TRBV5-1 TGCGCCAGCAGCTTGGTAGGACAGGGTACCTACAATGAGCAGTTCTTC CASSLVGQGTYNEQFF
TRBJ1-5 TRBD1 TRBV7-9 TGTGCCAGCAGCACCGGGACAGAAGTTAATCAGCCCCAGCATTTT CASSTGTEVNQPQHF
TRBJ2-2 - TRBV19 TGTGCCAGTAGTAACGTTCAGGGCGCGAACACCGGGGAGCTGTTTTTT CASSNVQGANTGELFF
TRBJ2-1 - TRBV21-1 TGTGCCAGCAGCTCTCGGCGGTTCTACAATGAGCAGTTCTTC CASSSRRFYNEQFF
TRBJ2-3 TRBD1 TRBV2 TGTGCCAGCAGGGAACAGGGGGCAACAGATACGCAGTATTTT CASREQGATDTQYF
TRBJ2-7 TRBD2 TRBV28 TGTGCCAGCAGTTTACCCCCTAGCGGGATAACCCACGAGCAGTACTTC CASSLPPSGITHEQYF
TRBJ2-1 - TRBV4-3 TGCGCCAGCAGCCAAGGAGGAATTAGATCTGATTATGAGCAGTTCTTC CASSQGGIRSDYEQFF
TRBJ2-5 TRBD1 TRBV12-5 TGTGCTAGTGGTTTCGGACAGGGGGTCGAGACCCAGTACTTC CASGFGQGVETQYF
TRBJ1-1 - TRBV6-5 TGTGCCAGCAGACCATGGACAGACAACACTGAAGCTTTCTTT CASRPWTDNTEAFF
TRBJ1-4 - TRBV28 TGTGCCAGCAGTTCTGTGATCAGAGGTGGCGGTGAAAAACTGTTTTTT CASSSVIRGGGEKLFF
TRBJ1-6 - TRBV2 TGTGCCAGCAGTGCAACCTTGGGCCGGGGTTCACCCCTCCACTTT CASSATLGRGSPLHF
TRBJ2-5 TRBD1 TRBV30 TGTGCCTGGAGTCCGGGACAGGGACCTCAAGAGACCCAGTACTTC CAWSPGQGPQETQYF
TRBJ1-3 - TRBV2 TGTGCCAGCAGCGCCGCAGGGCTCTCTGGAAACACCATATATTTT CASSAAGLSGNTIYF
TRBJ2-7 - TRBV6-1 TGTGCCAGCAGTGAACGGGGCTACGAGCAGTACTTC CASSERGYEQYF
TRBJ2-1 - TRBV20-1 TGCAGTGCTAGATGGGGGCGCGAGCAGTTCTTC CSARWGREQFF
TRBJ2-7 TRBD2 TRBV10-3 TGTGCCATCAGTGGGCCGGCTAGCGGGACGTACGAGCAGTACTTC CAISGPASGTYEQYF
TRBJ2-1 TRBD1 TRBV29-1 TGCAGCGTTGAAGGTGTCAGGGGGCGTCTAGGGGAGCAGTTCTTC CSVEGVRGRLGEQFF